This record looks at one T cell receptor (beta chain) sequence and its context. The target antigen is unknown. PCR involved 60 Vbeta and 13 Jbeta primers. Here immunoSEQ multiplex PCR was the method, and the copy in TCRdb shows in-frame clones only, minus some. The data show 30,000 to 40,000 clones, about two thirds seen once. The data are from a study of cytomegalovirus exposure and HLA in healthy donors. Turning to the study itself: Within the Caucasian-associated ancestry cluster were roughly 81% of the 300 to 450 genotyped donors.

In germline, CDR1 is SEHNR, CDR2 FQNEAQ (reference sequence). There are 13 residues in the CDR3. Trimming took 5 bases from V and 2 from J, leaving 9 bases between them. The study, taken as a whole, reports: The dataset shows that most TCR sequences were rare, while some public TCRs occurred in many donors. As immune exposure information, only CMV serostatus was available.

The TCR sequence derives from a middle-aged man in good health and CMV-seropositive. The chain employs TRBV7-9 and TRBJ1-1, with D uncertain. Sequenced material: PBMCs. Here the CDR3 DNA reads TGTGCCAGCAGCCTCTCGGTAAACACTGAAGCTTTCTTT. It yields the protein CASSLSVNTEAFF.